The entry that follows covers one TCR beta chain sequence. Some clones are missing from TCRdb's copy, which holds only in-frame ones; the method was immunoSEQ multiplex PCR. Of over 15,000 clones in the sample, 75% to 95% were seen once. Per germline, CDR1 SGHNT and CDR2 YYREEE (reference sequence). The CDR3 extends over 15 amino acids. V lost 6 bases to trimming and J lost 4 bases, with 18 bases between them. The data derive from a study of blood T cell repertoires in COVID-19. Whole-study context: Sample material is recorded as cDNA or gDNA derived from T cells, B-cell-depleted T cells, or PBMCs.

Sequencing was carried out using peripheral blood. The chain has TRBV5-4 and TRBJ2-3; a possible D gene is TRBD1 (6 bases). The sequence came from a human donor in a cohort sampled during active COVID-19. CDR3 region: CASTLLGGWPDTQYF. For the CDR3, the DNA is TGTGCCAGCACCCTTCTAGGGGGATGGCCAGATACGCAGTATTTT.